The present TCR beta chain was sequenced within a study of spatial heterogeneity in lung cancer. Study-level background: The mean occurrence of each unique TCR and UMI combination in raw reads exceeded eight. Points from the study as a whole: Ubiquitous expanded tumor TCRs were seen in blood more at resection than at follow-up.

In germline, CDR1 is KGHDR, CDR2 SFDVKD. The CDR3 has 12 residues. Trimming stripped 7 bases from V and 5 bases from J, with 8 bases between. As concerns this clonotype: Its antigen is still unknown.

Time point noted: sample taken at primary tumor resection. Material for sequencing was whole RNA from tumor, nontumor lung or frozen PBMC, left unsorted. The donor population consisted of under 75 patients with untreated, early-stage non-small cell lung cancer. TCR cDNA molecules were tagged individually, and each one carried a unique molecular identifier. TCRdb reprocessed the 5' RACE reads via MiXCR and lists one record per CDR3 protein. The sample holds about 18,000 distinct CDR3 sequences, around 20% seen once. This chain links TRBV24-1 with TRBJ2-1; D ambiguous. Specimen: PBMCs, collected at surgery. The receptor comes from a male donor with early-stage non-small cell lung cancer. CDR3 DNA sequence: TGTGCCACCAGCACAGAGGACAATGAGCAGTTCTTC. Translating gives CATSTEDNEQFF.